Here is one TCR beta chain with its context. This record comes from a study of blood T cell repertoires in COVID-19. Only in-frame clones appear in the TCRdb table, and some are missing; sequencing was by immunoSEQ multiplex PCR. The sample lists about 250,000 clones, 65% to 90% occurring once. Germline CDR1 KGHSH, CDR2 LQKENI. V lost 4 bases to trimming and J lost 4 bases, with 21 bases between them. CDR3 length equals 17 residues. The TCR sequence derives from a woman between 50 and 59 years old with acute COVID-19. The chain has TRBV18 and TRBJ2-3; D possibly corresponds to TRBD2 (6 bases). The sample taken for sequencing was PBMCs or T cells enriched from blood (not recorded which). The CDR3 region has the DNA TGTGCCAGCTCACTTGATCTCGGCGGGGCCCTCCCAGATACGCAGTATTTT. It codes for CASSLDLGGALPDTQYF.